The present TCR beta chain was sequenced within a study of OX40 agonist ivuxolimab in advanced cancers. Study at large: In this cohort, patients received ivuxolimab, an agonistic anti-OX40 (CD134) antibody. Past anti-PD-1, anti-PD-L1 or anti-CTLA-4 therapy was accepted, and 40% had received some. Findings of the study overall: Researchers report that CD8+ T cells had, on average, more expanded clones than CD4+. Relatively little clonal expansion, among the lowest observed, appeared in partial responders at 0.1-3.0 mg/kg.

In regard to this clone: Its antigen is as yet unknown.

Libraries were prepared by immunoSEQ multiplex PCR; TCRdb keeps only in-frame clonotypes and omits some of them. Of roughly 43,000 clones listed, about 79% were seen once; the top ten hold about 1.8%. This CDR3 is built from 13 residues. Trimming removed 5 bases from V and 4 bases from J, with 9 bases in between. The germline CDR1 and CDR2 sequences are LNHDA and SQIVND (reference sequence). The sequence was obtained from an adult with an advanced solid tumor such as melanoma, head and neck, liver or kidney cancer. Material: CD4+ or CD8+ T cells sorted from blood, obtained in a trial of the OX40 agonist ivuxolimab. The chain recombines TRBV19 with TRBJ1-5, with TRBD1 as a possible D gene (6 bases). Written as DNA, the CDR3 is TGTGCCAGTAGTTACAGGGTAAATCAGCCCCAGCATTTT. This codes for CASSYRVNQPQHF. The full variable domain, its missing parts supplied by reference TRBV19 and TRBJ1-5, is DGGITQSPKYLFRKEGQNVTLSCEQNLNHDAMYWYRQDPGQGLRLIYYSQIVNDFQKGDIAEGYSVSREKKESFPLTVTSAQKNPTAFYLCASSYRVNQPQHFGDGTRLSIL.